The source of this T cell receptor (beta chain) is a study of cytomegalovirus exposure and HLA in healthy donors. Overall study results and limits: A later analysis linked around 15,000 TCR beta sequences to HLA alleles at 0.05 false discovery rate. Among TCR beta chains, those listed as cytomegalovirus-associated numbered some 170.

Concerning this clone itself: Antigen: not known.

Primers for the PCR totalled 60 Vbeta and 13 Jbeta. TCRdb keeps only in-frame clones here, not all; method: immunoSEQ multiplex PCR. The sample contains about 160,000 clones, approximately 80% of which appear only once. Germline CDR1 is GTSNPN and CDR2 is SVGIG (reference sequence). This CDR3 spans 13 amino acids. With 8 bases clipped from V and 5 bases from J, the junction kept 6 bases outside the gene matches. This receptor was taken from a boy under 10 years old in good health and CMV-seronegative. The specimen was PBMCs. The chain links TRBV30 to TRBJ1-6; 7 positions agree with TRBD1. The CDR3: CAKQGQHNSPLHF. The CDR3 DNA reads as TGTGCCAAACAGGGACAGCATAATTCACCCCTCCACTTT.